What follows are 8 T cell receptor beta chains derived from one specimen sequenced in a study of blood T cell repertoires in COVID-19. Assay used: immunoSEQ multiplex PCR; TCRdb lists only in-frame clones, some missing. Of approximately 150,000 clones in the sample, about 92% were seen once. The sample was peripheral blood. All receptors derive from a woman aged 55-69 years with COVID-19, enrolled during active disease.

CDR3 coding DNA: TGTGCCAGCAGACCGGACAGGGACCGGGAAAAACTGTTTTTT. Protein sequence: CASRPDRDREKLFF. The V gene is TRBV7-9, the J gene TRBJ1-4; 8 bases line up with TRBD1. The V and J ends lost 6 bases and 8 bases, in that order; junction bases with no gene match: 8. The CDR3 sequence is 14 residues long. Germline loops: CDR1 SEHNR, CDR2 FQNEAQ (reference sequence).

This clone appeared once. The V and J genes are TRBV11-2 and TRBJ1-6; D call uncertain. CDR3 size: 14 residues. V lost 3 bases, J lost 5 bases, and 8 bases lay in between. CDR1 is SGHAT and CDR2 is FQNNGV in the germline V gene. The CDR3: CASSLRTNNSPLHF. The CDR3 DNA reads as TGTGCCAGCAGCTTGAGGACTAATAATTCACCCCTCCACTTT. Drawing the rest from reference TRBV11-2 and TRBJ1-6, the complete variable domain is EAGVAQSPRYKIIEKRQSVAFWCNPISGHATLYWYQQILGQGPKLLIQFQNNGVVDDSQLPKDRFSAERLKGVDSTLKIQPAKLEDSAVYLCASSLRTNNSPLHFGNGTRLTVT.

The J gene is TRBJ2-7, the V gene TRBV5-1, with TRBD1 matching over 9 bases. The CDR3 has 16 residues. Losses at the gene ends were 3 bases for V and 2 bases for J; bases not matched to a gene: 9. Looked up from germline, CDR1 is SGHRS and CDR2 is YFSETQ. For the CDR3, the DNA is TGCGCCAGCAGCTCCGGTGGGGACAGGGTTCCCTACGAGCAGTACTTC. Amino acid sequence: CASSSGGDRVPYEQYF.

The gene calls are TRBV29-1 and TRBJ2-1, with TRBD2 matching 8 bases. The V gene end was trimmed by 3 bases and the J gene end by 7 bases; junction bases not matched to a gene: 2. CDR1 is SQVTM, CDR2 ANQGSEA, per germline. CDR3 length: 12 residues. The CDR3 nucleotides are TGCAGCGTTGACCCGGGGGGGAATGAGCAGTTCTTC. Translated: CSVDPGGNEQFF.

This chain uses TRBV7-3 with TRBJ2-7, with D perhaps matching TRBD2 (5 bases). CDR1 and CDR2 (germline): SGHTA, FQGTGA. CDR3 length: 13 amino acids. Trimming removed 5 bases from V and 7 bases from J, with 15 bases in between. The DNA for the CDR3 is TGTGCCAGCAGCCCTCTCGGGTCGGGGGAGCAGTACTTC. Translated, it gives CASSPLGSGEQYF.

V and J are TRBV27 and TRBJ2-3; 8 bases map to TRBD1. Germline CDR1 MNHEY, CDR2 SMNVEV (reference sequence). The CDR3 has 15 amino acids. After removal of 8 bases from V and 2 bases from J, the junction contained 9 bases not matched to a gene. CDR3 sequence reads: CASRRTGPPTDTQYF. DNA of the CDR3: TGTGCCAGCCGACGGACAGGGCCGCCCACAGATACGCAGTATTTT.

The chain couples TRBV7-9 to TRBJ1-1; a weak D match, TRBD1 (6 bases). The CDR3 contains 16 residues. Trimming took 6 bases from V and 2 from J, leaving 19 bases between them. Per the germline V gene, CDR1 is SEHNR and CDR2 is FQNEAQ (reference sequence). The CDR3 DNA reads as TGTGCCAGCAGTACGGGGGGCAGCGAGAATAACACTGAAGCTTTCTTT. Protein sequence: CASSTGGSENNTEAFF. Complete variable domain (other parts from reference TRBV7-9 and TRBJ1-1): DTGVSQNPRHKITKRGQNVTFRCDPISEHNRLYWYRQTLGQGPEFLTYFQNEAQLEKSRLLSDRFSAERPKGSFSTLEIQRTEQGDSAMYLCASSTGGSENNTEAFFGQGTRLTVV.

This chain uses TRBV6-6 with TRBJ2-3; perhaps TRBD2 as D (5 bases). CDR3 length equals 14 residues. V was cut by 7 bases and J by 6 bases, with 17 bases left in between. Per the germline V gene, CDR1 is MNHNY and CDR2 is SVGAGI (reference sequence). The CDR3 DNA reads TGTGCCAGCATCGGGTTCAAGAGAGGGGATACGCAGTATTTT. Its translation: CASIGFKRGDTQYF.